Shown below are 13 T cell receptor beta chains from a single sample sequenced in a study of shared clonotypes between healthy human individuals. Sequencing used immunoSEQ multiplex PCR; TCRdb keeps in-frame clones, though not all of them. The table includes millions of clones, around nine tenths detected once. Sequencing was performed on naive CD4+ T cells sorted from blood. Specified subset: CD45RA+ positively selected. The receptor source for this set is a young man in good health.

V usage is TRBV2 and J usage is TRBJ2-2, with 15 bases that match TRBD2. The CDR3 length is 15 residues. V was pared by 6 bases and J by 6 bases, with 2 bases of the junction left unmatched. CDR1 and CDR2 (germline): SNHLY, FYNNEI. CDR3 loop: CASSGLAGGSGELFF. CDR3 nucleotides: TGTGCCAGCAGCGGACTAGCGGGAGGGTCCGGGGAGCTGTTTTTT.

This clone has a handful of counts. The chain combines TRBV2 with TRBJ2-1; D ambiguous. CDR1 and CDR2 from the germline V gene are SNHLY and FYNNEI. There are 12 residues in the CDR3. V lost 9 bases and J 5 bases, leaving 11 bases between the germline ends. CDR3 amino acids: CASITRDNEQFF. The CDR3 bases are TGTGCCAGTATCACCCGGGACAATGAGCAGTTCTTC.

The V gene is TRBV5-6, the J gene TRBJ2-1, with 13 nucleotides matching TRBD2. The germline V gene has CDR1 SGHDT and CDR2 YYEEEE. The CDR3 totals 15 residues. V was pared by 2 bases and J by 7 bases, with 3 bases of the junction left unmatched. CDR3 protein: CASSFGLAGENEQFF. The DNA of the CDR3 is TGTGCCAGCAGCTTCGGACTAGCGGGGGAAAATGAGCAGTTCTTC.

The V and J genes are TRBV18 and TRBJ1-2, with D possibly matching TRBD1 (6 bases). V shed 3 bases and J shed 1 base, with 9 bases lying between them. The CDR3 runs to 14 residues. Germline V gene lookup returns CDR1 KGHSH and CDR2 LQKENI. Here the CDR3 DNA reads TGTGCCAGCTCACCTACGGACAGTAACTATGGCTACACCTTC. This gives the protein CASSPTDSNYGYTF.

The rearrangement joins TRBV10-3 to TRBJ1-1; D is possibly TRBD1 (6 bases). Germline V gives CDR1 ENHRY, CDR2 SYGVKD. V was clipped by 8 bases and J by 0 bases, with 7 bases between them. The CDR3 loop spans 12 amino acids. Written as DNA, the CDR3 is TGTGCCATCGGGACATTGAACACTGAAGCTTTCTTT. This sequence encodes CAIGTLNTEAFF.

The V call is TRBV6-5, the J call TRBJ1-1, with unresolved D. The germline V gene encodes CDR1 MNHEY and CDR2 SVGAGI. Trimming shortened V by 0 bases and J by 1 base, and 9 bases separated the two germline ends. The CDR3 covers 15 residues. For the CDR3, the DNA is TGTGCCAGCAGTTACTCGAGGACGGCGAACACTGAAGCTTTCTTT. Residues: CASSYSRTANTEAFF.

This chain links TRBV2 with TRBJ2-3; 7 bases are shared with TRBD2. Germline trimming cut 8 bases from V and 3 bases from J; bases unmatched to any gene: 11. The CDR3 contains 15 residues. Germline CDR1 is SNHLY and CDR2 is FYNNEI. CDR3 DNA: TGTGCCAGCGGGGGGGGAAAAGTTGGGACAGATACGCAGTATTTT. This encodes CASGGGKVGTDTQYF.

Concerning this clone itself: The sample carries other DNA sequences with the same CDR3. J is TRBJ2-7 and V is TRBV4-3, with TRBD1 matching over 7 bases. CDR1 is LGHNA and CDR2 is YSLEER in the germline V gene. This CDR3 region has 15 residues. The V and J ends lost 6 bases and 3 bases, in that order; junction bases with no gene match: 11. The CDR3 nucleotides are TGCGCCAGCAGTCTCCTACCGGGACAGAGCTACGAGCAGTACTTC. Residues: CASSLLPGQSYEQYF.

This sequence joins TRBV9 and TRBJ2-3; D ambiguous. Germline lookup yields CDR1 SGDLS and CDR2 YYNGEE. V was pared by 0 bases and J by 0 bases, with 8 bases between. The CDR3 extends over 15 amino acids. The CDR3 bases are TGTGCCAGCAGCGTAGGTCAGGTTAGCACAGATACGCAGTATTTT. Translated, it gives CASSVGQVSTDTQYF.

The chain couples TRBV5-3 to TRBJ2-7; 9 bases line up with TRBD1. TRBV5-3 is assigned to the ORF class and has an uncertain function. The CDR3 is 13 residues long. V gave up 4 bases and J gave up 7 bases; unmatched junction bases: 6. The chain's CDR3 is CARSVDRGEEQYF. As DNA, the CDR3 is TGTGCCAGAAGCGTGGACAGGGGCGAAGAGCAGTACTTC.

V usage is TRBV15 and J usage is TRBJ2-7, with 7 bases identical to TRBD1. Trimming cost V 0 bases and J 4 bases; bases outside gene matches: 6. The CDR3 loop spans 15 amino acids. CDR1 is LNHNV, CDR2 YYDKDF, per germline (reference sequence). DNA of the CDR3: TGTGCCACCAGCAGAGACTATCAGGGGGTGTACGAGCAGTACTTC. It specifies CATSRDYQGVYEQYF.

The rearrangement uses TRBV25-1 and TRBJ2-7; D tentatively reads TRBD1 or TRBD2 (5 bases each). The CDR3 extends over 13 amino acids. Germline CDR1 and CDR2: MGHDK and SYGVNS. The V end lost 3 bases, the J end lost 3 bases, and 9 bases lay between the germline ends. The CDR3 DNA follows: TGTGCCAGCAGTGATGGGGGATTCTACGAGCAGTACTTC. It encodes CASSDGGFYEQYF.

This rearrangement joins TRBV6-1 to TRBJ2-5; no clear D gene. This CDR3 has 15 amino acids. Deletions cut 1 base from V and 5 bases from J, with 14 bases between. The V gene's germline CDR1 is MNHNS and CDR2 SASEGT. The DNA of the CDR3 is TGTGCCAGCAGTGAAGTCACCACGGGTCGCGAGACCCAGTACTTC. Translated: CASSEVTTGRETQYF.